These T cell receptor beta chains were read from a single sample in a study of identical twins. MiXCR was run by TCRdb on the 5' RACE reads, yielding one entry per CDR3 protein. The data contain approximately 600,000 distinct CDR3 sequences, nearly 10% of them singletons. The same sample was also used in a study of yellow fever vaccine responses in identical twins.

Sequencing used PBMCs. Receptors were obtained from a woman between 18 and 30 years old in good health. The CDR3 runs from the conserved cysteine through the conserved F or W. Fields, in order: J gene, clone size, CDR3 length, D gene, V gene, CDR3 protein, CDR3 DNA. The D gene is left open where the match is weak. Expanded clones are given a class, and other clones once, few, many or no size at all.

>TRBJ1-5|-|16|TRBD1|TRBV20-1
CSARDPARGGNQPQHF
TGCAGTGCTAGAGATCCCGCCAGGGGGGGAAATCAGCCCCAGCATTTT
>TRBJ2-7|-|13|-|TRBV20-1
CSALPQIKNEQYF
TGCAGTGCTTTACCACAAATTAAAAACGAGCAGTACTTC
>TRBJ2-3|-|13|-|TRBV21-1
CALKREVKDTQYF
TGTGCCCTCAAGCGGGAGGTAAAAGATACGCAGTATTTT
>TRBJ2-1|-|15|-|TRBV20-1
CSAKAPPLRYNEQFF
TGCAGTGCCAAAGCCCCACCACTTCGATACAATGAGCAGTTCTTC
>TRBJ2-7|few|12|-|TRBV9
CASSAPGGEQYF
TGTGCCAGCAGCGCCCCTGGGGGGGAGCAGTACTTC
>TRBJ2-3|-|15|TRBD1|TRBV13
CASSFYGTDTDTQYF
TGTGCCAGCAGCTTTTACGGGACAGACACAGATACGCAGTATTTT
>TRBJ2-7|many|13|TRBD1|TRBV7-9
CASSLQGAGEQYF
TGTGCCAGCAGCTTACAGGGGGCGGGTGAGCAGTACTTC
>TRBJ2-1|many|15|-|TRBV11-2
CASSLGHSTHNEQFF
TGTGCCAGCAGCTTAGGGCACTCAACCCACAATGAGCAGTTCTTC
>TRBJ2-1|-|13|-|TRBV6-2/TRBV6-3
CATHTQGDDEQFF
TGTGCCACCCACACGCAGGGAGACGATGAGCAGTTCTTC
>TRBJ2-1|-|14|TRBD2|TRBV12-3/TRBV12-4
CASSLQRGNNEQFF
TGTGCCAGCAGTTTACAGCGGGGGAACAATGAGCAGTTCTTC
>TRBJ1-6|many|15|TRBD1|TRBV6-2/TRBV6-3
CASSTPGQGRSPLHF
TGTGCCAGCAGTACCCCTGGACAGGGGAGATCACCCCTCCACTTT
>TRBJ2-5|-|16|-|TRBV24-1
CATSDGSTVPRETQYF
TGTGCCACCAGTGATGGTTCGACGGTCCCGCGGGAGACCCAGTACTTC
>TRBJ2-7|many|13|-|TRBV6-1
CASRPGFSYEQYF
TGTGCCAGCAGGCCGGGATTCTCCTACGAGCAGTACTTC
>TRBJ2-3|few|14|-|TRBV3-1
CASSQPPRANTQYF
TGTGCCAGCAGCCAGCCCCCTAGGGCAAATACGCAGTATTTT
>TRBJ2-4|-|19|TRBD2|TRBV3-1
CASSQGVLGGYFAKNIQYF
TGTGCCAGCAGCCAAGGGGTTTTGGGGGGGTATTTTGCCAAAAACATTCAGTACTTC
>TRBJ2-7|-|18|TRBD1|TRBV7-2
CASSLAGTALKLPYEQYF
TGTGCCAGCAGCTTAGCGGGGACAGCCCTTAAGTTACCCTACGAGCAGTACTTC
>TRBJ2-7|many|13|TRBD1|TRBV5-6
CASSLGQDYEQYF
TGTGCCAGCAGTTTGGGACAGGACTACGAGCAGTACTTC
>TRBJ1-3|few|15|-|TRBV12-3/TRBV12-4
CASRPRDKSGNTIYF
TGTGCCAGCAGACCCCGGGACAAGTCTGGAAACACCATATATTTT
>TRBJ2-6|-|15|-|TRBV7-8
CASSLQDSGANVLTF
TGTGCCAGCAGCTTACAGGACTCTGGGGCCAACGTCCTGACTTTC
>TRBJ2-3|-|17|TRBD2|TRBV27
CASRSGSGVGYTDTQYF
TGTGCCAGCAGATCCGGTAGCGGGGTGGGGTACACAGATACGCAGTATTTT
>TRBJ2-1|-|14|TRBD1|TRBV14
CASSQGRTRQGQFF
TGTGCCAGCAGCCAAGGTCGGACAAGACAGGGGCAGTTCTTC
>TRBJ2-1|many|16|TRBD2|TRBV28
CASASRTSGLYNEQFF
TGTGCCAGCGCGAGCCGGACTAGCGGGCTATACAATGAGCAGTTCTTC
>TRBJ2-7|few|16|TRBD2|TRBV19
CASSLQGTSGSDEQYF
TGTGCCAGTAGTTTGCAAGGGACTAGCGGGAGTGACGAGCAGTACTTC
>TRBJ2-4|-|17|TRBD1|TRBV12-3/TRBV12-4
CASTRDGQGVAKNIQYF
TGTGCCAGCACCCGCGACGGACAGGGGGTGGCCAAAAACATTCAGTACTTC
>TRBJ2-7|few|16|TRBD2|TRBV7-2
CASNSGSGKTKNEQYF
TGTGCCAGCAACTCAGGTAGCGGGAAAACGAAAAACGAGCAGTACTTC
>TRBJ2-1|-|15|TRBD2|TRBV9
CASSPGLAPLNEQFF
TGTGCCAGCAGCCCGGGACTAGCCCCGCTTAATGAGCAGTTCTTC
>TRBJ2-7|once|12|-|TRBV29-1
CSVEDAGYEQYF
TGCAGCGTTGAAGATGCGGGGTACGAGCAGTACTTC
>TRBJ2-6|-|17|-|TRBV20-1
CSATPGDGPSGANVLTF
TGCAGTGCTACCCCGGGGGACGGGCCCTCTGGGGCCAACGTCCTGACTTTC
>TRBJ2-5|-|19|-|TRBV7-8
CASSLSGGDRSLAPETQYF
TGTGCCAGCAGCCTGTCCGGAGGAGACAGGTCCCTTGCTCCGGAGACCCAGTACTTC
>TRBJ2-3|few|14|-|TRBV7-3
CASSSQGVTDTQYF
TGTGCCAGCAGCTCTCAGGGTGTAACAGATACGCAGTATTTT
>TRBJ2-1|-|13|TRBD2|TRBV20-1
CSASLAGGNEQFF
TGCAGTGCTAGCCTAGCGGGGGGCAATGAGCAGTTCTTC
>TRBJ2-3|-|13|-|TRBV11-2
CASSFNPADTQYF
TGTGCCAGCAGCTTTAATCCCGCAGATACGCAGTATTTT
>TRBJ2-7|-|14|TRBD2|TRBV7-2
CASSLTPGGSEQYF
TGTGCCAGCAGCTTAACTCCGGGGGGGTCCGAGCAGTACTTC
>TRBJ2-7|many|16|TRBD2|TRBV7-9
CASSQVGLASSYEQYF
TGTGCCAGCAGCCAAGTGGGACTAGCGAGCTCCTACGAGCAGTACTTC
>TRBJ1-2|few|16|-|TRBV5-1
CASSLEVRAGDYGYTF
TGCGCCAGCAGCTTGGAGGTACGGGCAGGGGACTATGGCTACACCTTC
>TRBJ2-7|many|14|-|TRBV12-3/TRBV12-4
CASSLVGFSYEQYF
TGTGCCAGCAGTTTAGTAGGGTTTTCCTACGAGCAGTACTTC
>TRBJ2-1|-|17|-|TRBV6-2/TRBV6-3
CASSYLKSRITLREQFF
TGTGCCAGCAGTTACCTGAAGAGTCGGATAACATTACGTGAGCAGTTCTTC
>TRBJ2-1|-|15|TRBD2|TRBV20-1
CSATPGGPIYNEQFF
TGCAGTGCGACCCCGGGAGGGCCGATCTACAATGAGCAGTTCTTC
>TRBJ2-7|many|14|TRBD1|TRBV5-1
CASSWGTGDYEQYF
TGCGCCAGCAGCTGGGGGACAGGGGACTACGAGCAGTACTTC
>TRBJ2-7|few|14|TRBD1|TRBV15
CATSPRTGNYEQYF
TGTGCCACCAGCCCGCGGACAGGGAACTACGAGCAGTACTTC
>TRBJ2-7|-|14|TRBD1|TRBV2
CASRWDRGQSEQYF
TGTGCCAGCAGGTGGGACAGGGGGCAGTCCGAGCAGTACTTC
>TRBJ2-3|few|15|TRBD2|TRBV28
CATQTTSGSLDTQYF
TGTGCCACCCAGACTACTAGCGGGAGTTTAGATACGCAGTATTTT
>TRBJ2-5|few|16|TRBD2|TRBV6-1
CASSDPGRTVTETQYF
TGTGCCAGCAGTGACCCCGGGAGGACGGTCACAGAGACCCAGTACTTC
>TRBJ2-7|few|14|TRBD2|TRBV20-1
CSARIRTSVYEQYF
TGCAGTGCTAGAATTCGGACTAGCGTCTACGAGCAGTACTTC
>TRBJ2-2|few|15|-|TRBV5-1
CASSLLSQGTGELFF
TGCGCCAGCAGCTTGCTATCCCAGGGAACCGGGGAGCTGTTTTTT
>TRBJ2-1|-|10|-|TRBV10-3
CAGGDNEQFF
TGTGCCGGAGGCGACAATGAGCAGTTCTTC
>TRBJ2-3|-|18|TRBD1|TRBV4-3
CASSQRITGQGRTDTQYF
TGCGCCAGCAGCCAAAGGATAACGGGACAGGGGAGGACAGATACGCAGTATTTT
>TRBJ2-1|-|16|TRBD2|TRBV7-8
CASSPREGVSYNEQFF
TGTGCCAGCAGCCCCCGGGAGGGAGTCTCCTACAATGAGCAGTTCTTC
>TRBJ2-7|many|13|TRBD1|TRBV5-4
CASSFGQEYEQYF
TGTGCCAGCAGCTTCGGACAGGAGTACGAGCAGTACTTC
>TRBJ2-7|many|12|-|TRBV20-1
CSALSGISEQYF
TGCAGTGCTCTATCGGGGATTTCTGAACAGTACTTC
>TRBJ2-6|-|14|-|TRBV3-1
CASSVSGEANVLTF
TGTGCCAGCAGCGTCAGTGGAGAGGCCAACGTCCTGACTTTC
>TRBJ2-1|-|12|-|TRBV5-6
CASSLDRREQFF
TGTGCCAGCAGCTTGGACAGGCGAGAGCAGTTCTTC
>TRBJ2-2|many|13|TRBD2|TRBV20-1
CSAGGGNTGELFF
TGCAGTGCCGGGGGGGGTAACACCGGGGAGCTGTTTTTT